The 28 T cell receptor beta chains reported below all come from one sample, sequenced in a study of radiotherapy plus CTLA-4 blockade in lung cancer. Assay used: immunoSEQ multiplex PCR; TCRdb lists only in-frame clones, some missing. The sample includes around 1,600 clones, about 90% of them seen just once. Source: tumor tissue, taken from a patient treated with radiotherapy plus ipilimumab. All receptors come from a human donor with non-small cell lung cancer who had a complete response to radiotherapy plus ipilimumab.

This chain connects TRBV27 to TRBJ1-1, with D possibly being TRBD1 (5 bases). Deletions cut 6 bases from V and 1 base from J, with 18 bases between. CDR1 MNHEY and CDR2 SMNVEV come from the germline V gene (reference sequence). The CDR3 is made up of 16 amino acids. This chain's CDR3 is CASSYTEFGQNTEAFF. In DNA, the CDR3 is TGTGCCAGCAGCTATACAGAATTCGGACAGAACACTGAAGCTTTCTTT.

CDR3 region: CASSFAGGDSNQPQHF. The CDR3, as DNA: TGTGCCAGCAGTTTCGCCGGAGGAGATAGCAATCAGCCCCAGCATTTT. J is TRBJ1-5 and V is TRBV27; no clear D. V lost 3 bases to trimming and J lost 0 bases, with 12 bases between them. The CDR3 covers 16 residues. Germline assignment: CDR1 MNHEY and CDR2 SMNVEV (reference sequence).

The J gene is TRBJ2-1, the V gene TRBV7-9; 9 nucleotides line up with TRBD2. Trimming cost V 1 base and J 9 bases; bases outside gene matches: 4. Looked up from germline, CDR1 is SEHNR and CDR2 is FQNEAQ (reference sequence). The CDR3 is 14 amino acids. The CDR3 DNA is TGTGCCAGCAGCTTAGAGTCTAGCGGGACTGAGCAGTTCTTC. This sequence encodes CASSLESSGTEQFF.

This chain joins TRBV19 and TRBJ1-1; D remains unclear. CDR1 is LNHDA, CDR2 SQIVND, per germline (reference sequence). V lost 1 base, J lost 3 bases, and 12 bases lay in between. The CDR3 has 15 amino acids. CDR3 amino acids: CASSIGMMDYTEAFF. As DNA, the CDR3 is TGTGCCAGTAGTATAGGGATGATGGACTACACTGAAGCTTTCTTT. The whole variable domain, filled in from reference TRBV19 and TRBJ1-1, reads DGGITQSPKYLFRKEGQNVTLSCEQNLNHDAMYWYRQDPGQGLRLIYYSQIVNDFQKGDIAEGYSVSREKKESFPLTVTSAQKNPTAFYLCASSIGMMDYTEAFFGQGTRLTVV.

The chain carries TRBV5-1 and TRBJ2-7; D remains unclear. The CDR3 has 15 amino acids. V was cut by 2 bases and J by 0 bases, with 12 bases left in between. From germline, CDR1 is SGHRS and CDR2 YFSETQ. CDR3 DNA: TGCGCCAGCAGCTTTGAGCCCCGGGCCTCCTACGAGCAGTACTTC. Translation gives CASSFEPRASYEQYF.

The chain has TRBV5-6 and TRBJ1-1; possible D gene TRBD1, 6 bases. V was trimmed by 3 bases and J by 12 bases, leaving 15 bases between them. Looked up from germline, CDR1 is SGHDT and CDR2 is YYEEEE. The CDR3 consists of 12 residues. CDR3 coding DNA: TGTGCCAGCAGCTGGGGGCCCTCCGGAACTTTCTTT. It codes for CASSWGPSGTFF. Using reference TRBV5-6 and TRBJ1-1 for the parts outside the CDR3, the full variable domain is DAGVTQSPTHLIKTRGQQVTLRCSPKSGHDTVSWYQQALGQGPQFIFQYYEEEERQRGNFPDRFSGHQFPNYSSELNVNALLLGDSALYLCASSWGPSGTFFGQGTRLTVV.

V gene TRBV7-9 combines with J gene TRBJ2-1; D ambiguous. This CDR3 comprises 14 residues. The germline CDR1 and CDR2 sequences are SEHNR and FQNEAQ (reference sequence). The V end lost 4 bases, the J end lost 5 bases, and 12 bases lay between the germline ends. Written as DNA, the CDR3 is TGTGCCAGCAGCTCCCAATACTCAGACAATGAGCAGTTCTTC. This translates into CASSSQYSDNEQFF.

The chain couples TRBV19 to TRBJ1-5; D call uncertain. V lost 0 bases and J 5 bases, leaving 5 bases between the germline ends. CDR3 size: 13 residues. CDR1 is LNHDA, CDR2 SQIVND, per germline (reference sequence). The CDR3 DNA reads TGTGCCAGTAGTATAGATGGTTATCAGCCCCAGCATTTT. The encoded protein is CASSIDGYQPQHF.

This chain links TRBV12-5 with TRBJ2-7; D possibly uses TRBD1 or TRBD2 (5 bases each). CDR1 is LGHNT and CDR2 is FRNRAP in the germline V gene. V lost 4 bases, J lost 4 bases, and 11 bases lay in between. The length of the CDR3 is 13 residues. The CDR3 sequence is CASGSTTGYEQYF. The CDR3 DNA is TGTGCTAGTGGTTCGACTACAGGTTACGAGCAGTACTTC.

The V and J genes are TRBV10-2 and TRBJ1-5; D call uncertain. Looked up from germline, CDR1 is WSHSY and CDR2 is SAAADI. V gave up 0 bases and J gave up 5 bases, with 8 bases separating them. CDR3 length: 14 residues. The CDR3 loop is CASSESRRDQPQHF. The CDR3 DNA reads TGCGCCAGCAGTGAGTCTCGTCGTGATCAGCCCCAGCATTTT.

The rearrangement links TRBV18 to TRBJ2-5, with a possible D match to TRBD1 (5 bases). The CDR3 has 12 amino acids. With 4 bases removed from V and 4 bases from J, the gap between germline ends came to 7 bases. Germline V gene lookup returns CDR1 KGHSH and CDR2 LQKENI. Written as DNA, the CDR3 is TGTGCCAGCTCACAGGGGCGAGAGACCCAGTACTTC. Its protein product is CASSQGRETQYF.

The chain has TRBV15 and TRBJ2-3; TRBD2 agrees at 8 bases. Per germline, CDR1 LNHNV and CDR2 YYDKDF (reference sequence). This CDR3 has 14 amino acids. V shed 8 bases and J 3 bases; nucleotides not matched to a gene: 7. The CDR3 DNA reads TGTGCCACCGCCCTCCAGCGGGGGACAGATACGCAGTATTTT. Its translation: CATALQRGTDTQYF.

J is TRBJ2-1 and V is TRBV7-6, with D possibly matching TRBD1 (5 bases). V was trimmed by 4 bases and J by 4 bases, leaving 17 bases between them. Germline V gene lookup returns CDR1 SGHVS and CDR2 FNYEAQ. The CDR3 runs to 16 residues. The CDR3 DNA reads as TGTGCCAGCAGCTCCCCTACCGGACACCAATACAATGAGCAGTTCTTC. Its translation is CASSSPTGHQYNEQFF.

The chain is built from TRBV2 and TRBJ1-5; a weak D match, TRBD1 (6 bases). The V gene lost 6 bases and the J gene lost 1 base, with 13 bases spanning the gap. The CDR3 has 15 amino acids. Germline V gene lookup returns CDR1 SNHLY and CDR2 FYNNEI. In nucleotides, the CDR3 is TGTGCCAGCAGGCGACAGGTGTTGAGCAATCAGCCCCAGCATTTT. Its protein product is CASRRQVLSNQPQHF.

The rearrangement uses TRBV9 and TRBJ2-3; no reliable D call. The V gene's germline CDR1 is SGDLS and CDR2 YYNGEE. The CDR3 has 16 residues. Trimming cost V 3 bases and J 0 bases, with 14 bases left between them. CDR3 in amino acids: CASSAEYGGSTDTQYF. CDR3 coding DNA: TGTGCCAGCAGCGCGGAATATGGCGGTAGCACAGATACGCAGTATTTT.

Notes on this clone: Other DNA sequences of this sample code for an identical CDR3. This chain links TRBV6-5 with TRBJ1-1, with D perhaps matching TRBD1 (6 bases). Per germline, CDR1 MNHEY and CDR2 SVGAGI. The V end lost 7 bases, the J end lost 4 bases, and 13 bases lay between the germline ends. CDR3 length: 13 residues. The CDR3 spells CASTRGGSTEAFF. CDR3 in DNA: TGTGCCAGCACCAGGGGAGGGAGCACTGAAGCTTTCTTT.

The chain is built from TRBV5-4 and TRBJ1-2; no clear D gene. Trimming cost V 5 bases and J 5 bases, with 19 bases left between them. Germline loops: CDR1 SGHNT, CDR2 YYREEE (reference sequence). This CDR3 region has 15 residues. CDR3 loop: CASSPTGSGPYGYTF. For the CDR3, the DNA is TGTGCCAGCAGTCCGACCGGCAGCGGACCTTATGGCTACACCTTC. Using reference TRBV5-4 and TRBJ1-2 for the parts outside the CDR3, the full variable domain is ETGVTQSPTHLIKTRGQQVTLRCSSQSGHNTVSWYQQALGQGPQFIFQYYREEENGRGNFPPRFSGLQFPNYSSELNVNALELDDSALYLCASSPTGSGPYGYTFGSGTRLTVV.

The V and J genes are TRBV5-1 and TRBJ1-6; no clear D gene. V lost 4 bases, J lost 7 bases, and 12 bases lay in between. Germline V lookup: CDR1 SGHRS, CDR2 YFSETQ. There are 14 residues in the CDR3. The CDR3 spells CASSQGQMNSPLHF. In nucleotides, the CDR3 is TGCGCCAGCAGCCAAGGGCAGATGAATTCACCCCTCCACTTT. The variable domain in full, completed from reference TRBV5-1 and TRBJ1-6, reads KAGVTQTPRYLIKTRGQQVTLSCSPISGHRSVSWYQQTPGQGLQFLFEYFSETQRNKGNFPGRFSGRQFSNSRSEMNVSTLELGDSALYLCASSQGQMNSPLHFGNGTRLTVT.

The chain employs TRBV28 and TRBJ1-2; 9 nucleotides agree with TRBD1. The ends lost 4 bases at V and 7 bases at J; junction bases unmatched: 10. Germline loops: CDR1 MDHEN, CDR2 SYDVKM. The CDR3 totals 15 residues. CDR3 amino acids: CASSSPDRGVFGYTF. The CDR3 bases are TGTGCCAGCAGTTCCCCGGACAGGGGAGTGTTTGGCTACACCTTC.

The chain links TRBV30 to TRBJ2-7; D is unresolved. From germline, CDR1 is GTSNPN and CDR2 SVGIG (reference sequence). This CDR3 is 12 amino acids long. Trimming left V 0 bases short and J 3 bases short, with 6 bases between. The CDR3 reads CAWSVIHYEQYF. As DNA, the CDR3 is TGTGCCTGGAGTGTAATCCACTACGAGCAGTACTTC.

A remark on this clone: A read error may produce the germline difference seen at one junction end. The chain joins TRBV6-5 to TRBJ2-2; D may be TRBD1 or TRBD2 (5 bases each). The germline CDR1 and CDR2 sequences are MNHEY and SVGAGI. The CDR3 is 16 residues long. Here the CDR3 reads CASSSGDPSNTGELFF. In nucleotides, the CDR3 is TGTGCCAGTAGTTCTGGGGACCCGTCGAACACCGGGGAGCTGTTTTTT.

The CDR3 nucleotides read TGTGCCAGCAGGGGGCTTCACTATGGCTACACCTTC. Translated, it gives CASRGLHYGYTF. The V and J genes are TRBV6-5 and TRBJ1-2, with D possibly being TRBD1 (5 bases). From germline, CDR1 is MNHEY and CDR2 SVGAGI. This CDR3 spans 12 amino acids. V dropped 6 bases and J dropped 3 bases, with 8 bases sitting between them.

This clone was observed a single time. The chain employs TRBV7-6 and TRBJ2-2; TRBD2 matches 9 bases. Trimming took 1 base from V and 4 from J; bases not matched to a gene: 7. Germline CDR1 and CDR2: SGHVS and FNYEAQ. This CDR3 is built from 17 residues. CDR3 sequence reads: CASSLDVAGAVTGELFF. CDR3 nucleotides: TGTGCCAGCAGCTTAGATGTAGCGGGGGCCGTCACCGGGGAGCTGTTTTTT.

The chain carries TRBV2 and TRBJ1-5; TRBD1 aligns across 7 bases. After removal of 9 bases from V and 0 bases from J, the junction contained 11 bases not matched to a gene. Germline V gives CDR1 SNHLY, CDR2 FYNNEI. The CDR3 has 16 residues. The CDR3: CASGGRGLYSNQPQHF. CDR3 DNA: TGTGCCAGTGGGGGGAGGGGGCTCTATAGCAATCAGCCCCAGCATTTT. The entire variable domain, with the rest obtained from reference TRBV2 and TRBJ1-5, is as follows: EPEVTQTPSHQVTQMGQEVILRCVPISNHLYFYWYRQILGQKVEFLVSFYNNEISEKSEIFDDQFSVERPDGSNFTLKIRSTKLEDSAMYFCASGGRGLYSNQPQHFGDGTRLSIL.

V is TRBV9 and J is TRBJ2-1, with D perhaps TRBD1 or TRBD2 (5 bases each). The CDR3 consists of 15 residues. Deletions cut 2 bases from V and 3 bases from J, with 12 bases between. Germline V CDR1 and CDR2: SGDLS, YYNGEE. CDR3 sequence reads: CASSVGTSDYNEQFF. The CDR3 DNA follows: TGTGCCAGCAGCGTGGGGACCAGCGACTACAATGAGCAGTTCTTC.

This chain links TRBV7-9 with TRBJ1-2, with D perhaps matching TRBD1 (6 bases). The CDR3 loop spans 13 amino acids. The V end was cut by 1 base, the J end by 3 bases, with 6 bases between. Germline values: CDR1 SEHNR, CDR2 FQNEAQ (reference sequence). The CDR3 spells CASSLDRDYGYTF. CDR3 bases: TGTGCCAGCAGCTTAGACAGGGACTATGGCTACACCTTC.

This clone has a single count. J is TRBJ1-4 and V is TRBV5-5; D call uncertain. The CDR3 consists of 13 residues. Germline loops: CDR1 SGHKS, CDR2 YYEKEE (reference sequence). The V end lost 2 bases, the J end lost 8 bases, and 10 bases lay between the germline ends. The CDR3 region is CASSFNKREKLFF. The CDR3 DNA follows: TGTGCCAGCAGCTTTAACAAGCGCGAAAAACTGTTTTTT.

The chain couples TRBV5-4 to TRBJ1-2; 9 bases align to TRBD1. Losses at the gene ends were 6 bases for V and 7 bases for J; bases not matched to a gene: 10. The length of the CDR3 is 14 residues. CDR1 is SGHNT, CDR2 YYREEE, per germline (reference sequence). As DNA, the CDR3 is TGTGCCAGCACCGCGGACAGGGGATTGCGTGGCTACACCTTC. The encoded protein is CASTADRGLRGYTF.